The T cell receptor (beta chain) described here comes from a study of blood T cell repertoires in COVID-19 (dated by TCRdb to the early 2020s). With regard to the full study: The collaborator samples originated in the United States, Italy and Spain and spanned the acute and convalescent phases of COVID-19. Samples came from the ongoing ImmuneRACE study (first 160 participants) plus 1,254 subjects from 6 global collaborators. The prospective study material was composed of cDNA or gDNA derived from T cells, B-cell-depleted T cells, or PBMCs. Sample metadata almost always included a de-identified subject ID, COVID-19 status, age in years and sex. HLA class I and class II types, where available, came from metadata supplied by the sample provider rather than from assay-based typing. Deeply sampled blood TCRbeta repertoires from subjects exposed to, actively infected with, or recovered from COVID-19 were included in the dataset. A freely available public database, intended as a resource for researchers studying the immune response to SARS-CoV-2, is where the repertoires were released. On the study overall, not on this receptor specifically: The amount of clinical and demographic metadata varied by source and participant and was provided uncurated.

For this clone: No antigen is known for it. Qualities for individual bases were not recorded, and no much larger clone is one base off.

The collaborating institutions used their own protocols to collect whole blood in K2EDTA tubes. For TCRbeta analysis, collaborator samples were shipped as frozen whole blood, as isolated PBMCs, or as DNA extracted from either sample type. TCRbeta CDR3 regions were amplified from genomic DNA by means of the immunoSEQ Assay, a bias-controlled multiplex PCR. As for how the authors treated the data: Nucleated cell counts per sample were estimated from amplification of reference gene primers within the assay. To quantify the absolute abundance of each unique TCRbeta CDR3 rearrangement, sequence reads were collapsed and filtered. For each sample, productive Simpson clonality was calculated as the square root of Simpson's diversity index over productive rearrangements. The immuneACCESS repertoire file appears here via TCRdb, limited to in-frame rearrangements. These files lack a portion of the clones; in checked studies, under half of the deficit traces to unresolved V genes, and the cause of the others is not known. That table is the source of V, J and clone size, and D and trimming were worked out from the DNA. This sample is represented by about 210,000 clones; 75% to 90% of them were singletons. Approximately 0.66% of the sample comes from the top ten.

The junction shows trimming of 5 bases on V and 7 bases on J, and the gene matches do not reach 17 bases of it. Spanning cysteine to phenylalanine, the CDR3 consists of 17 amino acids. CDR3 DNA is the only sequence kept; it has 51 bases, read in frame from the first base. The germline V gene (reference sequence) sets CDR1 to LNHDA and CDR2 to SQIVND. Sequenced: peripheral blood. This chain joins TRBV19 to TRBJ2-1; 7 bases in the junction line up with TRBD2. The clonotype originates from a man aged 35-49 years with acute or convalescent COVID-19. The encoded CDR3 is CASSLHPWEGEGNEQFF. The DNA reads TGTGCCAGTAGTCTCCACCCCTGGGAGGGAGAGGGTAATGAGCAGTTCTTC.